The 18 T cell receptor beta chains reported below all come from one sample, sequenced in a study of T cell responses to AZD1222 COVID-19 vaccine. TCRdb keeps only in-frame clones here, not all; method: immunoSEQ multiplex PCR. The profile shows roughly 140,000 clones, 80% to 90% of them singletons. The sample here was peripheral blood, taken on day 0 of AZD1222 vaccination. These receptors were obtained from an adult in good health.

As DNA, the CDR3 is TGTGCCAGCAGCTCAACAGGGGGCGTGCAGTACTTC. Its protein product is CASSSTGGVQYF. The chain carries TRBV7-9 and TRBJ2-7, with TRBD1 matching 9 bases. V lost 4 bases and J lost 9; bases outside the gene matches: 4. This CDR3 is 12 amino acids long. Germline CDR1 is SEHNR and CDR2 is FQNEAQ (reference sequence).

This sequence joins TRBV29-1 and TRBJ1-2; unclear D gene. The ends were cut back, 5 bases at V and 0 bases at J, with 13 bases in the middle. CDR3 length equals 14 residues. The germline gives CDR1 SQVTM, CDR2 ANQGSEA. The CDR3 loop is CSVTQTHSNYGYTF. The CDR3, as DNA: TGCAGCGTTACCCAGACTCATTCTAACTATGGCTACACCTTC.

This clone was recorded once. The chain links TRBV29-1 to TRBJ2-1, with D unresolved. Germline CDR1 SQVTM, CDR2 ANQGSEA. The CDR3 totals 10 residues. Trimming took 6 bases from V and 3 from J, leaving 3 bases between them. The CDR3 DNA reads as TGCAGCGTGGACTACAATGAGCAGTTCTTC. Translation: CSVDYNEQFF.

This chain links TRBV18 with TRBJ1-1; D is perhaps TRBD1 (5 bases). V was shortened by 2 bases and J by 8 bases, with 9 bases between the two germline ends. CDR1 and CDR2 from the germline V gene are KGHSH and LQKENI. The CDR3 runs 12 residues. This CDR3 is CASSPSRTEAFF. CDR3 DNA: TGTGCCAGCTCACCATCAAGGACAGAAGCTTTCTTT. The whole variable domain, filled in from reference TRBV18 and TRBJ1-1, reads NAGVMQNPRHLVRRRGQEARLRCSPMKGHSHVYWYRQLPEEGLKFMVYLQKENIIDESGMPKERFSAEFPKEGPSILRIQQVVRGDSAAYFCASSPSRTEAFFGQGTRLTVV.

Details on this clone: This same CDR3 is encoded by further DNA sequences in the sample. The genes are TRBV5-6 and TRBJ2-7; D uncertain. CDR3 length: 14 residues. Germline loops: CDR1 SGHDT, CDR2 YYEEEE. Trimming shortened V by 2 bases and J by 0 bases, and 9 bases separated the two germline ends. The CDR3, as DNA: TGTGCCAGCAGCTTAGGCGGCAGCTCCTACGAGCAGTACTTC. It encodes CASSLGGSSYEQYF.

This clone was detected a few times. This chain links TRBV5-1 with TRBJ2-7, with 7 bases aligning to TRBD2. CDR3 length equals 15 residues. CDR1 SGHRS and CDR2 YFSETQ come from the germline V gene. The ends lost 1 base at V and 3 bases at J; junction bases unmatched: 7. CDR3 coding DNA: TGCGCCAGCAGCTTGACGGGAGCGGGATACTACGAGCAGTACTTC. It specifies CASSLTGAGYYEQYF.

A single count supports this clone. The chain links TRBV7-9 to TRBJ1-1; D unresolved. Trimming took 5 bases from V and 7 from J, leaving 5 bases between them. The CDR3 runs to 10 residues. Germline assignment: CDR1 SEHNR and CDR2 FQNEAQ (reference sequence). In nucleotides, the CDR3 is TGTGCCAGCAGCCAGCGTGAAGCTTTCTTT. Its translation: CASSQREAFF. The full variable domain, its missing parts supplied by reference TRBV7-9 and TRBJ1-1, is DTGVSQNPRHKITKRGQNVTFRCDPISEHNRLYWYRQTLGQGPEFLTYFQNEAQLEKSRLLSDRFSAERPKGSFSTLEIQRTEQGDSAMYLCASSQREAFFGQGTRLTVV.

The chain recombines TRBV4-1 with TRBJ2-5; 8 bases are a match to TRBD2. The V gene's germline CDR1 is MGHRA and CDR2 YSYEKL. This CDR3 is 16 amino acids long. The J segment lost 1 base and the V segment lost 2 bases, leaving 6 bases of the junction unmatched. The CDR3 spells CASSQNSGGGQETQYF. DNA for the CDR3: TGCGCCAGCAGCCAAAATTCCGGGGGGGGCCAAGAGACCCAGTACTTC.

The CDR3 region has the DNA TGTGCCAGCAGCTCAACTAGCTACGAGCAGTACTTC. Protein product: CASSSTSYEQYF. The V and J genes are TRBV7-8 and TRBJ2-7, with a tentative D call TRBD2 (5 bases). V was cut by 4 bases and J by 3 bases, with 7 bases left in between. The CDR3 covers 12 residues. From germline, CDR1 is SGHVS and CDR2 FQNEAQ.

The chain carries TRBV27 and TRBJ2-7; 11 bases map to TRBD2. V shed 6 bases, J shed 3 bases, and the junction held 10 bases outside the gene matches. The CDR3 is 16 residues long. Germline V gene data show CDR1 as MNHEY and CDR2 as SMNVEV (reference sequence). The CDR3 DNA reads TGTGCCAGCAGACGATCCATTACTAGCGGGAGCTACGAGCAGTACTTC. This sequence encodes CASRRSITSGSYEQYF.

The chain is built from TRBV4-1 and TRBJ2-1; a possible D gene is TRBD2 (5 bases). Trimming left V 5 bases short and J 1 base short, with 15 bases between. CDR1 is MGHRA, CDR2 YSYEKL, per germline. The CDR3 is 16 amino acids. CDR3 sequence (DNA): TGCGCCAGCAGCTCACCACTCAGGAGGTCCTACAATGAGCAGTTCTTC. Protein product: CASSSPLRRSYNEQFF.

The DNA for the CDR3 is TGTGCCAGCAGTCGACAGGGCCGCAACACTGAAGCTTTCTTT. Amino acids: CASSRQGRNTEAFF. This chain uses TRBV2 with TRBJ1-1; 7 bases are a match to TRBD1. The CDR3 is 14 residues long. The V gene end was trimmed by 5 bases and the J gene end by 2 bases; junction bases not matched to a gene: 5. From germline, CDR1 is SNHLY and CDR2 FYNNEI.

This chain uses TRBV6-1 with TRBJ1-1; perhaps TRBD1 as D (6 bases). V lost 6 bases, J lost 4 bases, and 12 bases lay in between. Germline V CDR1 and CDR2: MNHNS, SASEGT. CDR3 size: 13 residues. CDR3: CASRITGSTEAFF. CDR3 DNA: TGTGCCAGCAGGATTACAGGGTCCACTGAAGCTTTCTTT.

This clone was observed a few times. The rearrangement joins TRBV18 to TRBJ1-5; D is ambiguous. Germline V CDR1 and CDR2: KGHSH, LQKENI. CDR3 length: 14 residues. The ends were cut back, 2 bases at V and 3 bases at J, with 8 bases in the middle. The CDR3 coding sequence is TGTGCCAGCTCACCAGCCGTGATCAATCAGCCCCAGCATTTT. It codes for CASSPAVINQPQHF.

The chain combines TRBV29-1 with TRBJ2-4, with 8 bases fitting TRBD1. The V segment lost 2 bases and the J segment 4 bases; nucleotides outside the gene matches: 7. In germline, CDR1 is SQVTM, CDR2 ANQGSEA. The CDR3 totals 15 residues. This chain's CDR3 is CSVEYITGGKNIQYF. The CDR3 DNA sequence: TGCAGCGTTGAATATATAACAGGGGGAAAAAACATTCAGTACTTC.

This chain links TRBV6-5 with TRBJ2-7, with a tentative D call TRBD1 (5 bases). The CDR3 is made up of 14 amino acids. Germline V gene sequence: CDR1 MNHEY, CDR2 SVGAGI. V gave up 4 bases and J gave up 7 bases, with 17 bases separating them. Written as DNA, the CDR3 is TGTGCCAGCAGTTCAAAAGACAGCCAGCGTGAGCAGTACTTC. Translating it yields CASSSKDSQREQYF.

The chain joins TRBV11-2 to TRBJ2-5; D unresolved. The V end was cut by 1 base, the J end by 4 bases, with 7 bases between. The length of the CDR3 is 13 residues. Germline values: CDR1 SGHAT, CDR2 FQNNGV. The CDR3: CASSLGGRETQYF. CDR3 DNA: TGTGCCAGCAGCTTAGGGGGTCGAGAGACCCAGTACTTC.

This sequence joins TRBV5-4 and TRBJ2-5; 8 positions agree with TRBD1. This CDR3 is 15 amino acids long. Looked up from germline, CDR1 is SGHNT and CDR2 is YYREEE (reference sequence). The V gene end was trimmed by 0 bases and the J gene end by 5 bases; junction bases not matched to a gene: 6. CDR3 protein: CASSLGQGQRETQYF. The CDR3 DNA follows: TGTGCCAGCAGCTTGGGACAGGGGCAAAGGGAGACCCAGTACTTC.